The 21 T cell receptor beta chains reported below all come from one sample, sequenced in a study of blood T cell repertoires in COVID-19. Assay: immunoSEQ multiplex PCR; the TCRdb copy retains only in-frame clones and omits some. The table includes fewer than 350,000 clones, 86% detected once. Sequenced input: PBMCs or T cells enriched from blood (not recorded which). These receptor sequences come from a middle-aged woman with acute COVID-19.

The genes are TRBV18 and TRBJ1-1; weak D call: TRBD1 (5 bases). Trimming stripped 2 bases from V and 7 bases from J, with 11 bases between. The V gene's germline CDR1 is KGHSH and CDR2 LQKENI. This CDR3 comprises 13 residues. CDR3 coding DNA: TGTGCCAGCTCACCAGGTGGGGCAGGTGAAGCTTTCTTT. This gives the protein CASSPGGAGEAFF.

This chain uses TRBV16 with TRBJ2-1; 8 nucleotides line up with TRBD2. The germline CDR1 and CDR2 sequences are KGHSY and FQNENV. The CDR3 contains 15 residues. V shed 2 bases, J shed 5 bases, and the junction held 5 bases outside the gene matches. The CDR3 DNA follows: TGTGCCAGCAGCCAAACTAGCGGAGCAAACAATGAGCAGTTCTTC. The encoded protein is CASSQTSGANNEQFF.

The genes are TRBV6-5 and TRBJ1-2, with TRBD1 as a possible D gene (6 bases). CDR1 and CDR2 (germline): MNHEY, SVGAGI. This CDR3 spans 14 amino acids. V was clipped by 5 bases and J by 5 bases, with 15 bases between them. This chain's CDR3 is CASSKTGLPYGYTF. CDR3 DNA sequence: TGTGCCAGCAGTAAGACAGGTCTCCCTTATGGCTACACCTTC.

This clone was recorded only once. The chain uses TRBV20-1 and TRBJ1-5, with 8 bases aligning to TRBD1. J was trimmed by 7 bases and V by 3 bases; bases with no gene match: 11. This CDR3 spans 15 amino acids. CDR1 DFQATT and CDR2 SNEGSKA come from the germline V gene (reference sequence). The DNA of the CDR3 is TGCAGTGCTAGTCCTCCTGGGACAGGCTGGCAGCCCCAGCATTTT. This gives the protein CSASPPGTGWQPQHF.

The V call is TRBV7-2, the J call TRBJ2-2, with no clear D. Between the trimmed V and J ends, which lost 1 base and 4 bases, there was a span of 4 bases. Germline CDR1 reads SGHTA; CDR2 reads FQGNSA. CDR3 length: 13 residues. The CDR3 spells CASSLGGTGELFF. The CDR3 DNA reads as TGTGCCAGCAGCTTAGGCGGCACCGGGGAGCTGTTTTTT.

The gene calls are TRBV5-1 and TRBJ2-5; 11 bases are a match to TRBD2. CDR3 length equals 14 residues. CDR1 SGHRS and CDR2 YFSETQ come from the germline V gene. The junction had 2 bases not matched to a gene; V was cut back by 4 bases and J by 3 bases. This chain's CDR3 is CASSALAGEETQYF. CDR3 in DNA: TGCGCCAGCAGCGCACTAGCGGGAGAAGAGACCCAGTACTTC.

V and J are TRBV5-6 and TRBJ2-5; 10 bases match TRBD2. The J segment lost 1 base and the V segment lost 0 bases, leaving 6 bases of the junction unmatched. The germline CDR1 and CDR2 sequences are SGHDT and YYEEEE. The CDR3 has 17 amino acids. The CDR3, as DNA: TGTGCCAGCAGCTTGGTCAGTTCTAGCGGGGGCCAAGAGACCCAGTACTTC. Translation gives CASSLVSSSGGQETQYF.

The rearrangement joins TRBV6-5 to TRBJ1-2; 7 bases align to TRBD1. With 5 bases clipped from V and 4 bases from J, the junction kept 4 bases outside the gene matches. CDR3 size: 13 residues. Germline-derived CDR1 and CDR2 are MNHEY and SVGAGI. The CDR3 here is CASSTGVGYGYTF. The CDR3 DNA follows: TGTGCCAGCAGTACAGGGGTGGGCTATGGCTACACCTTC.

The chain recombines TRBV2 with TRBJ2-3; no reliable D call. The CDR3 is 14 residues long. The V and J ends lost 7 bases and 0 bases respectively, with 11 bases between them. Germline values: CDR1 SNHLY, CDR2 FYNNEI. DNA for the CDR3: TGTGCCAGCACACAGTTCTCTAGCACAGATACGCAGTATTTT. Translated, it gives CASTQFSSTDTQYF.

The V and J genes are TRBV5-1 and TRBJ2-7, with 12 bases fitting TRBD2. Germline V gives CDR1 SGHRS, CDR2 YFSETQ. The CDR3 spans 14 residues. Trimming removed 6 bases from V and 0 bases from J; junction bases left unmatched: 1. This CDR3 is CASTTSGSSYEQYF. As DNA, the CDR3 is TGCGCCAGCACGACTAGCGGGAGCTCCTACGAGCAGTACTTC.

The chain links TRBV28 to TRBJ1-4; D remains unclear. Germline CDR1 is MDHEN and CDR2 is SYDVKM. Between the trimmed V and J ends, which lost 8 bases and 3 bases, there was a span of 4 bases. CDR3 size: 11 residues. The CDR3 loop is CASLSNEKLFF. CDR3 nucleotide sequence: TGTGCCAGCCTTTCTAATGAAAAACTGTTTTTT. The full variable domain, its missing parts supplied by reference TRBV28 and TRBJ1-4, is DVKVTQSSRYLVKRTGEKVFLECVQDMDHENMFWYRQDPGLGLRLIYFSYDVKMKEKGDIPEGYSVSREKKERFSLILESASTNQTSMYLCASLSNEKLFFGSGTQLSVL.

The chain joins TRBV9 to TRBJ2-1; perhaps TRBD1 as D (6 bases). The V end was cut by 0 bases, the J end by 7 bases, with 11 bases between. Germline values: CDR1 SGDLS, CDR2 YYNGEE. This CDR3 has 14 amino acids. The CDR3 is CASSVEGVGNEQFF. Here the CDR3 DNA reads TGTGCCAGCAGCGTAGAGGGGGTCGGGAATGAGCAGTTCTTC.

The chain employs TRBV28 and TRBJ2-7, with 8 bases that match TRBD2. The CDR3 spans 15 residues. Germline values: CDR1 MDHEN, CDR2 SYDVKM. V was pared by 2 bases and J by 1 base, with 4 bases of the junction left unmatched. Here the CDR3 DNA reads TGTGCCAGCAGTTTAAAAGTAGCGGGATCCTACGAGCAGTACTTC. Protein sequence: CASSLKVAGSYEQYF. Looking up the rest from reference TRBV28 and TRBJ2-7 gives the full variable domain: DVKVTQSSRYLVKRTGEKVFLECVQDMDHENMFWYRQDPGLGLRLIYFSYDVKMKEKGDIPEGYSVSREKKERFSLILESASTNQTSMYLCASSLKVAGSYEQYFGPGTRLTVT.

V gene TRBV5-3 combines with J gene TRBJ1-2, with TRBD1 as a possible D gene (6 bases). TRBV5-3 is marked as an open reading frame, function uncertain. This CDR3 comprises 15 residues. Trimming shortened V by 0 bases and J by 2 bases, and 11 bases separated the two germline ends. In DNA, the CDR3 is TGTGCCAGAAGCTTGGGCCAGGGGAAGAACTATGGCTACACCTTC. This encodes CARSLGQGKNYGYTF.

This chain uses TRBV4-2 with TRBJ2-4; 9 bases agree with TRBD2. The junction had 7 bases not matched to a gene; V was cut back by 0 bases and J by 4 bases. The CDR3 consists of 17 residues. Germline V lookup: CDR1 LGHNA, CDR2 YNFKEQ. CDR3 protein: CASSQESSGGQKNIQYF. The CDR3 DNA follows: TGTGCCAGCAGCCAAGAATCCAGCGGGGGGCAAAAAAACATTCAGTACTTC.

The chain has TRBV6-5 and TRBJ1-2; 8 bases are shared with TRBD1. The CDR3 has 15 residues. V was pared by 4 bases and J by 6 bases, with 10 bases of the junction left unmatched. The germline V gene encodes CDR1 MNHEY and CDR2 SVGAGI. The CDR3 region has the DNA TGTGCCAGCAGTTTCTCCATGGACAGGGCAGATGGCTACACCTTC. It is translated as CASSFSMDRADGYTF.

The chain has TRBV4-3 and TRBJ1-2, with a weak D call TRBD1 (5 bases). The CDR3 is 16 residues long. CDR1 and CDR2 from the germline V gene are LGHNA and YSLEER. V was pared by 0 bases and J by 6 bases, with 17 bases between. The CDR3 protein is CASSQDWGEGGDGYTF. The CDR3, as DNA: TGCGCCAGCAGCCAAGATTGGGGGGAAGGAGGCGATGGCTACACCTTC.

CDR3 residues: CASSFKGVNYGYTF. The CDR3 coding sequence is TGTGCCAGCAGTTTTAAAGGGGTTAACTATGGCTACACCTTC. The V call is TRBV27, the J call TRBJ1-2; TRBD1 is a possible D gene (5 bases). V dropped 3 bases and J dropped 1 base, with 9 bases sitting between them. This CDR3 is built from 14 residues. Germline V gene data show CDR1 as MNHEY and CDR2 as SMNVEV (reference sequence).

The rearrangement links TRBV9 to TRBJ2-1; no definite D call. Germline values: CDR1 SGDLS, CDR2 YYNGEE. CDR3 length: 14 residues. The germline V and J ends were trimmed by 0 bases and 3 bases, with 7 bases remaining between them. Here the CDR3 reads CASSVGPDYNEQFF. CDR3 DNA sequence: TGTGCCAGCAGCGTAGGGCCAGACTACAATGAGCAGTTCTTC.

The chain recombines TRBV3-1 (or the pseudogene TRBV3-2) with TRBJ1-6; no clear D. CDR1 and CDR2 (germline): LGHDT, YNNKEL (reference sequence). V lost 0 bases to trimming and J lost 3 bases, with 12 bases between them. This CDR3 is 17 amino acids long. The CDR3 sequence: CASSQDSGWGYNSPLHF. As DNA, the CDR3 is TGTGCCAGCAGCCAAGATTCGGGGTGGGGCTATAATTCACCCCTCCACTTT.

The chain has TRBV7-2 and TRBJ2-3, with D unresolved. The germline V gene encodes CDR1 SGHTA and CDR2 FQGNSA. Trimming cost V 7 bases and J 2 bases, with 13 bases left between them. The CDR3 has 14 amino acids. The CDR3 is CASTTRSVTDTQYF. CDR3 coding DNA: TGTGCCAGCACCACGAGGTCGGTCACAGATACGCAGTATTTT.